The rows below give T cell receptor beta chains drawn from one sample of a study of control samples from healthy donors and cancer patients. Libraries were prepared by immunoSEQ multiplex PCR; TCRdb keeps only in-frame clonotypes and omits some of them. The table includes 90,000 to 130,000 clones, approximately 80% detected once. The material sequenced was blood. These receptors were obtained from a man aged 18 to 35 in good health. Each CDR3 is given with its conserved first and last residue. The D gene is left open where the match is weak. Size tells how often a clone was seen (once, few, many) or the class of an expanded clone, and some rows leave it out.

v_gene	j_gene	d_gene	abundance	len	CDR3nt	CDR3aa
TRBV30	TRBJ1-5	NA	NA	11	TGTGCCTGGGGCAGTGGTCAGCCCCAGCATTTT	CAWGSGQPQHF
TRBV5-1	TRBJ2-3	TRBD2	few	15	TGCGCCAGCAGCTTGGAGACTAGCGGGGGAGATACGCAGTATTTT	CASSLETSGGDTQYF
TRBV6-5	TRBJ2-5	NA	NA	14	TGTGCCAGCATTTACCGAGGAGGACAAGAGACCCAGTACTTC	CASIYRGGQETQYF
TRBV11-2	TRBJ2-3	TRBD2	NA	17	TGTGCCAGCAGCGGAAAACCGGGACTAGCAGACACAGATACGCAGTATTTT	CASSGKPGLADTDTQYF
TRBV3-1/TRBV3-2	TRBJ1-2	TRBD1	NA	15	TGTGCCAGCAGCCAGAGGGGACAGGGACTCTATGGCTACACCTTC	CASSQRGQGLYGYTF
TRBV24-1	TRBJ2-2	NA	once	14	TGTGCCACCAGTGTCCAGGGGAACACCGGGGAGCTGTTTTTT	CATSVQGNTGELFF
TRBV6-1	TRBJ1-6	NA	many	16	TGTGCCAGCAGTGAAAATATGGCAGCCAGGAATTCACCCCTCCACTTT	CASSENMAARNSPLHF
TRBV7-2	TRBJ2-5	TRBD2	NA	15	TGTGCCAGCAGCTCCTGGACTAGCGGGGGGAAGACCCAGTACTTC	CASSSWTSGGKTQYF
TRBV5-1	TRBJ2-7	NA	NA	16	TGCGCCAGCCGCGATGACAGAGGGGTCGGGGCGTACGAGCAGTACTTC	CASRDDRGVGAYEQYF
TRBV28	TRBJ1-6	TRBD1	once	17	TGTGCCAGCAGGGTCTGGTTAGGACAGGGATTGGGTTCACCCCTCCACTTT	CASRVWLGQGLGSPLHF
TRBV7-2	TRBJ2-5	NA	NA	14	TGTGCCAGCAGCCCCCGGGCGACGGCCGAGACCCAGTACTTC	CASSPRATAETQYF
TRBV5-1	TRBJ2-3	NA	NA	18	TGCGCCAGCAGCTTGATACCCCTGGAAGCTTCTAGCACAGATACGCAGTATTTT	CASSLIPLEASSTDTQYF
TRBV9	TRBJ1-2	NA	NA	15	TGTGCCAGCAGCGTAGCCCCTGTGGGACCGCCGCTCTCTCACTTC	CASSVAPVGPPLSHF
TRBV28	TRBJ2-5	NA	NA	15	TGTGCCAGCAGTTTATTACGGGGCCTCCAAGAGACCCAGTACTTC	CASSLLRGLQETQYF
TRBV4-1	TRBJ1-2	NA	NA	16	TGCGCCAGCAGCCAAGAGAGCGTTGCAGGGCACTATGGCTACACCTTC	CASSQESVAGHYGYTF
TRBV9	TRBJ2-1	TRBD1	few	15	TGTGCCAGCAGCGTAGGCGTGACAGGGGGTAATGAGCAGTTCTTC	CASSVGVTGGNEQFF
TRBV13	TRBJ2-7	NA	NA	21	TGTGCCAGCAGCTTTCGAGGGGGAACCGACAGTAATCCCCTTTCTATGCACGAGCAGTACTTC	CASSFRGGTDSNPLSMHEQYF
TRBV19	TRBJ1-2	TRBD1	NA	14	TGTGCCAGTAGTTATAAGACAGGGGTGTATGGCTACACCTTC	CASSYKTGVYGYTF
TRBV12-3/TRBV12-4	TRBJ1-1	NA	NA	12	TGTGCTATGGCCCGGACAAACACTGAAGCTTTCTTT	CAMARTNTEAFF
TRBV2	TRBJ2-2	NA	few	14	TGTGCCAGCATACAGTGGTGGGGCACCGGGGAGCTGTTTTTT	CASIQWWGTGELFF
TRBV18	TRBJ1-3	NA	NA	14	TGTGCCAGCTCACCACAGGAGAGGGGAAACACCATATATTTT	CASSPQERGNTIYF
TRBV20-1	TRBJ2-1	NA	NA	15	TGCAGTGCTAGTTACACTAGTGGGTCCCACAATGAGCAGTTCTTC	CSASYTSGSHNEQFF
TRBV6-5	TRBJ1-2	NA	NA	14	TGTGCCAGCAGAGGGCGGGGGTCTAACTATGGCTACACCTTC	CASRGRGSNYGYTF
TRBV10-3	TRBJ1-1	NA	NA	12	TGTGCCATCAGTGAAGGAGACACTGAAGCTTTCTTT	CAISEGDTEAFF
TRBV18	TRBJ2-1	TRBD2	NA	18	TGTGCCAGCTCACCATCCGGACTAGCGGCGAGCTCCTACAATGAGCAGTTCTTC	CASSPSGLAASSYNEQFF
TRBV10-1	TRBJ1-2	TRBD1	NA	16	TGCGCCAGCAGTTACGACAGGGGGAGGCCTAACTATGGCTACACCTTC	CASSYDRGRPNYGYTF
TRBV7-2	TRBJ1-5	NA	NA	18	TGTGCCAGCAGCTTAATCCCTCAACGGAGAAGCGGGAAACAGCCCCAGCATTTT	CASSLIPQRRSGKQPQHF
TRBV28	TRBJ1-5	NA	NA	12	TGTGCCAGCAGTTCGACATATCAGCCCCAGCATTTT	CASSSTYQPQHF
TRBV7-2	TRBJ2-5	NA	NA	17	TGTGCCAGCAGCTCCCCGTTGCACGGAGAGTACCAAGAGACCCAGTACTTC	CASSSPLHGEYQETQYF
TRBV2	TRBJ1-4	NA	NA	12	TGTGCCAGCAGTGGGACAGCGGAAAAACTGTTTTTT	CASSGTAEKLFF
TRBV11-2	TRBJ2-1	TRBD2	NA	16	TGTGCCAGCAGCTTAATAGCGGGGGGCCGCTACAATGAGCAGTTCTTC	CASSLIAGGRYNEQFF
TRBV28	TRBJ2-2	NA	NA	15	TGTGCCAGCAAACTCGGGGGCCTTGGAACCGGGGAGCTGTTTTTT	CASKLGGLGTGELFF
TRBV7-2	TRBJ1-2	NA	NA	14	TGTGCCAGCAGCTCAACGGGATCCAACTATGGCTACACCTTC	CASSSTGSNYGYTF
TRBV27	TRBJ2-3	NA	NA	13	TGTGCCAGCAGTCCTCTTGAGGTAGATACGCAGTATTTT	CASSPLEVDTQYF
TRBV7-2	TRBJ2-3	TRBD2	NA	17	TGTGCCAGCAGCTTAGCCGGGGGGGCCATAAGCACAGATACGCAGTATTTT	CASSLAGGAISTDTQYF
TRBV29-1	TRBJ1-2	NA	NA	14	TGCAGCGTTGAAGCCGAGGGGGATAACTATGGCTACACCTTC	CSVEAEGDNYGYTF
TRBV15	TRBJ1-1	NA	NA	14	TGTGCCACCAGGGCAAACCTCCTAGGGGCTGAAGCTTTCTTT	CATRANLLGAEAFF
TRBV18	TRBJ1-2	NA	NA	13	TGTGCCAGCTCACCTTCTCGTAACTATGGCTACACCTTC	CASSPSRNYGYTF
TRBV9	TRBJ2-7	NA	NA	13	TGTGCCAGCAGCCGGGGGATAAACTACGAGCAGTACTTC	CASSRGINYEQYF
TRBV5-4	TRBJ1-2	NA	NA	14	TGTGCCAGCAGGGGGCTCGGTCAGGGCTATGGCTACACCTTC	CASRGLGQGYGYTF
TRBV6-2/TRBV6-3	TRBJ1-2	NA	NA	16	TGTGCCAGCAGTTACTCTCACGGGGTAGTCTACAGTGGCTACACCTTC	CASSYSHGVVYSGYTF
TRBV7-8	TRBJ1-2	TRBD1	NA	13	TGTGCCAGCAGCCCGGACAGGAACTATGGCTACACCTTC	CASSPDRNYGYTF
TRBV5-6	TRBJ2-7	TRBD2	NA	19	TGTGCCAGCAGCTTGGGGGTAGCGGGGGGACTGGGGTTATCCTACGAGCAGTACTTC	CASSLGVAGGLGLSYEQYF
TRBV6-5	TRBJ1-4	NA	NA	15	TGTGCCAGCAGTTACTCGACCCCGGGAAGGGGAAAACTGTTTTTT	CASSYSTPGRGKLFF
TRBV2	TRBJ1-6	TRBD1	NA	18	TGTGCCAGCAGTGATAGCGGGACAGCGACCACCTATAATTCACCCCTCCACTTT	CASSDSGTATTYNSPLHF
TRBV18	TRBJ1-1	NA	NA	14	TGTGCCAGCTCACCACCTACCACCTACACTGAAGCTTTCTTT	CASSPPTTYTEAFF
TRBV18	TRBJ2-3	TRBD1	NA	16	TGTGCCAGCTCACCACGGGACAGGGTCATTGCGGCTACGCAGTATTTT	CASSPRDRVIAATQYF
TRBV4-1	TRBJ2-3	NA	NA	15	TGCGCCAGCGCCTGGAGGAGGGGGCAAGCAGATACGCAGTATTTT	CASAWRRGQADTQYF
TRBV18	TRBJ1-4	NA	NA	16	TGTGCCAGCTCACCGACCCGGACGGGGGTTAATGAAAAACTGTTTTTT	CASSPTRTGVNEKLFF
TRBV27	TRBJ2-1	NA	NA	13	TGTGCCAGCATCAATATACGCTACGGTGAGCAGTTCTTC	CASINIRYGEQFF
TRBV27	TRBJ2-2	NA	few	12	TGTGCCAGCAGTAGGACAACGGGGGAGCTGTTTTTT	CASSRTTGELFF
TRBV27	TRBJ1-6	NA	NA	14	TGTGCCAGCAGTTTAGAGGGCCTCCTTGGCCCCCTCCACTTT	CASSLEGLLGPLHF
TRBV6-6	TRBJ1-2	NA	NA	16	TGTGCCAGCAGTCGACGGGCCGGTTTGGAACTCTATGGCTACACCTTC	CASSRRAGLELYGYTF
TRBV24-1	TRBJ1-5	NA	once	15	TGTGCCACCAGTGATGGAGGGATCGTCAATCAGCCCCAGCATTTT	CATSDGGIVNQPQHF
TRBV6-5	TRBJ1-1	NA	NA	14	TGTGCCAGCAGTTACTCTACAGTGAACACTGAAGCTTTCTTT	CASSYSTVNTEAFF
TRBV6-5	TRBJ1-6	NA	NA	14	TGTGCCAGCAGTCGCTCACAGGTCGGGGGATCCCTCCACTTT	CASSRSQVGGSLHF
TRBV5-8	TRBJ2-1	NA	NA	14	TGTGCCAGCAGGATTTATCTCGGTGGGCATGAGCAGTTCTTC	CASRIYLGGHEQFF
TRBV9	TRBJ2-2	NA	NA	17	TGTGCCAGCAGCGCCGACCCGAGGGGGGGCGTCACCGGGGAGCTGTTTTTT	CASSADPRGGVTGELFF
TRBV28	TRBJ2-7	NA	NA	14	TGTGCCAGCAGTTTGGAAGATGTTGCCTACGAGCAGTACTTC	CASSLEDVAYEQYF
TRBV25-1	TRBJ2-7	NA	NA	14	TGTGCCAGCAGTGAACAGGGCTTCTCCTACGAGCAGTACTTC	CASSEQGFSYEQYF